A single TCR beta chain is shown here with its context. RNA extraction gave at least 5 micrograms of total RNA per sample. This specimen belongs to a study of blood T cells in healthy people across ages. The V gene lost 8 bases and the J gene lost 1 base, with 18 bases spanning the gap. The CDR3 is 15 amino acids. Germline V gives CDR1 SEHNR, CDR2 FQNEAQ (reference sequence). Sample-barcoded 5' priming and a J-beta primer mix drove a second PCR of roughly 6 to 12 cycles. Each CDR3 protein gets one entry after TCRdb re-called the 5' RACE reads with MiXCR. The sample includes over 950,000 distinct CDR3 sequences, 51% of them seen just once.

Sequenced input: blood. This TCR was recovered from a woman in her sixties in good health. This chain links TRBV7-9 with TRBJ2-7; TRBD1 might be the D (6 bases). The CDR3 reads CASLMGEGGSYEQYF. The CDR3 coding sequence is TGTGCCAGCCTGATGGGGGAAGGGGGTTCCTACGAGCAGTACTTC.